This T cell receptor beta chain was documented in a study of T cell responses to AZD1222 COVID-19 vaccine. Study observations and caveats: Repertoires were obtained solely post-peak T cell response. Most donors were white British, females outnumbered males, and clonal diversity was possibly underestimated.

Profiled with immunoSEQ multiplex PCR; TCRdb holds only in-frame clones, not every one. Of 150,000 or so clones in the sample, 80% to 95% are singletons; the top ten hold around 1.3%. A remark on this clone: Its antigen is not known.

This CDR3 region has 12 residues. Germline V gene data show CDR1 as MNHEY and CDR2 as SVGEGT. Between the trimmed V and J ends, which lost 6 bases and 2 bases, there was a span of 7 bases. The source was peripheral blood, collected on day 0 of AZD1222 vaccination. The chain employs TRBV6-2 or TRBV6-3 and TRBJ2-5; D is unclear. The receptor was derived from an adult in good health. CDR3 bases: TGTGCCAGCAGCCCAGGTCAAGAGACCCAGTACTTC. This translates into CASSPGQETQYF.